Shown below are 28 T cell receptor beta chains from a single sample sequenced in a study of CD8 T cells in Susac syndrome. Reverse transcription of 0.5 to 1 ug RNA was performed with random hexamers. TCRdb processed the immunoSEQ multiplex PCR reads anew with MiXCR; each CDR3 protein has one entry. The sample shows approximately 70,000 distinct CDR3 sequences, roughly 94% of them seen only once. What was sequenced was CD8+ T cells from PBMCs. The origin of the receptors is a human donor in good health.

In this sample, this clonotype turned up once. The J gene is TRBJ1-1, the V gene TRBV5-6; D possibly corresponds to TRBD1 (5 bases). This CDR3 spans 14 amino acids. With 4 bases removed from V and 4 bases from J, the gap between germline ends came to 14 bases. CDR1 is SGHDT and CDR2 is YYEEEE in the germline V gene. The CDR3 sequence: CASSSSGGSTEAFF. The CDR3 coding sequence is TGTGCCAGCAGCAGCTCCGGGGGGAGCACTGAAGCTTTCTTT.

The V and J genes are TRBV5-1 and TRBJ2-4; D perhaps matches TRBD2 (7 bases). The germline CDR1 and CDR2 sequences are SGHRS and YFSETQ. The CDR3 covers 19 residues. V gave up 3 bases and J gave up 0 bases, with 22 bases separating them. For the CDR3, the DNA is TGCGCCAGCAGCTCAAACCTGGGGGAGGGGACACTAGCCAAAAACATTCAGTACTTC. It yields the protein CASSSNLGEGTLAKNIQYF. The whole variable domain, filled in from reference TRBV5-1 and TRBJ2-4, reads KAGVTQTPRYLIKTRGQQVTLSCSPISGHRSVSWYQQTPGQGLQFLFEYFSETQRNKGNFPGRFSGRQFSNSRSEMNVSTLELGDSALYLCASSSNLGEGTLAKNIQYFGAGTRLSVL.

The V call is TRBV14, the J call TRBJ1-1; unclear D gene. This CDR3 contains 14 residues. Trimming pared 3 bases from V and 5 bases from J, leaving 13 bases between. Per germline, CDR1 SGHDN and CDR2 FVKESK. The CDR3 sequence: CASSHPGHWTEAFF. Here the CDR3 DNA reads TGTGCCAGCAGCCATCCCGGGCATTGGACTGAAGCTTTCTTT.

Concerning this clonotype: At one end the junction does not follow the germline gene, possibly because of a read error. V and J are TRBV27 and TRBJ2-6, with D tentatively TRBD1 or TRBD2 (5 bases each). This CDR3 is 16 amino acids long. Germline V CDR1 and CDR2: MNHEY, SMNVEV (reference sequence). As DNA, the CDR3 is TGTGCCAGCAGCCGGCTCACCGTTGCCGGGGCCAACGTCCTGACCTTC. Protein sequence: CASSRLTVAGANVLTF.

This chain joins TRBV7-3 and TRBJ2-2; D is unclear. Germline V gene sequence: CDR1 SGHTA, CDR2 FQGTGA. The germline V and J ends were trimmed by 4 bases and 1 base, with 7 bases remaining between them. The CDR3 sequence is 14 residues long. The CDR3 bases are TGTGCCAGCAGCTCGGGCCTGAACACCGGGGAGCTGTTTTTT. It specifies CASSSGLNTGELFF.

V and J are TRBV4-1 and TRBJ1-1; D call uncertain. Germline V lookup: CDR1 MGHRA, CDR2 YSYEKL. V was trimmed by 0 bases and J by 5 bases, leaving 4 bases between them. The CDR3 spans 12 residues. The CDR3 DNA sequence: TGCGCCAGCAGCCAAGATCAGACTGAAGCTTTCTTT. Amino acid sequence: CASSQDQTEAFF.

The gene calls are TRBV15 and TRBJ2-5; D is uncertain. The V end lost 0 bases, the J end lost 5 bases, and 10 bases lay between the germline ends. The germline V gene has CDR1 LNHNV and CDR2 YYDKDF (reference sequence). This CDR3 has 14 residues. Written as DNA, the CDR3 is TGTGCCACCAGCAGAGATATGATTGAGGAGACCCAGTACTTC. Protein sequence: CATSRDMIEETQYF.

The chain has TRBV7-4 and TRBJ1-5, with 8 bases that match TRBD1. CDR3 size: 18 residues. Trimming removed 1 base from V and 3 bases from J; junction bases left unmatched: 11. Germline CDR1 is SGHVT and CDR2 is SQSDAQ. The CDR3 DNA sequence: TGTGCCAGCAGCTTAGGCTCCGGGACAGGTGGCTTCAATCAGCCCCAGCATTTT. Protein: CASSLGSGTGGFNQPQHF.

The chain joins TRBV6-5 to TRBJ1-1; 7 positions match TRBD1. Unmatched junction bases numbered 6, after V lost 2 bases and J lost 0 bases. Germline V gives CDR1 MNHEY, CDR2 SVGAGI. The CDR3 consists of 16 residues. The CDR3 reads CASSYGQAGLNTEAFF. The CDR3, as DNA: TGTGCCAGCAGTTACGGACAGGCCGGGTTGAACACTGAAGCTTTCTTT.

The genes are TRBV28 and TRBJ1-5; maybe TRBD1 (5 bases). The CDR3 is made up of 14 amino acids. Trimming pared 4 bases from V and 2 bases from J, leaving 9 bases between. Looked up from germline, CDR1 is MDHEN and CDR2 is SYDVKM. CDR3 amino acids: CASSSRVGNQPQHF. The CDR3 bases are TGTGCCAGCAGTTCCAGGGTGGGCAATCAGCCCCAGCATTTT.

The CDR3 DNA follows: TGCAGCGACTCCTTGAGGCCCCAAGAGACCCAGTACTTC. Protein product: CSDSLRPQETQYF. V is TRBV29-1 and J is TRBJ2-5; D gene ambiguous. The CDR3 is 13 amino acids. Deletions cut 7 bases from V and 1 base from J, with 13 bases between. Germline V CDR1 and CDR2: SQVTM, ANQGSEA. The full variable domain, with the rest looked up from reference TRBV29-1 and TRBJ2-5, is SAVISQKPSRDICQRGTSLTIQCQVDSQVTMMFWYRQQPGQSLTLIATANQGSEATYESGFVIDKFPISRPNLTFSTLTVSNMSPEDSSIYLCSDSLRPQETQYFGPGTRLLVL.

The chain carries TRBV6-4 and TRBJ2-2; possibly TRBD1 or TRBD2 for D (6 bases each). The length of the CDR3 is 16 residues. Germline lookup yields CDR1 MRHNA and CDR2 SNTAGT. The ends were cut back, 6 bases at V and 2 bases at J, with 16 bases in the middle. CDR3 residues: CASRPIGGRNTGELFF. The CDR3 DNA is TGTGCCAGCAGACCAATTGGGGGGCGCAACACCGGGGAGCTGTTTTTT.

This chain connects TRBV2 to TRBJ2-3, with D maybe TRBD2 (6 bases). The CDR3 loop spans 15 amino acids. Germline V CDR1 and CDR2: SNHLY, FYNNEI. Trimming cost V 4 bases and J 7 bases, with 18 bases left between them. The CDR3 here is CASSAKTFGGHTQYF. CDR3 nucleotides: TGTGCCAGCAGTGCAAAGACCTTCGGGGGTCATACGCAGTATTTT.

The chain couples TRBV27 to TRBJ2-3; 12 nucleotides agree with TRBD2. There are 16 residues in the CDR3. CDR1 is MNHEY and CDR2 is SMNVEV in the germline V gene (reference sequence). J lost 5 bases, V lost 3 bases, and 6 bases had no gene match. The CDR3 sequence is CASSFGLAGLEDTQYF. CDR3 sequence (DNA): TGTGCCAGCAGTTTCGGACTAGCGGGGCTCGAAGATACGCAGTATTTT.

The rearrangement joins TRBV3-1 to TRBJ2-5; TRBD1 matches 7 bases. Trimming at V came to 4 bases and at J to 2 bases, leaving 10 bases not matched to a gene. CDR1 and CDR2 from the germline V gene are LGHDT and YNNKEL (reference sequence). The CDR3 is made up of 16 amino acids. The CDR3 bases are TGTGCCAGCAGCCTTATCTGGACAGGACAACAAGAGACCCAGTACTTC. It yields the protein CASSLIWTGQQETQYF.

This chain links TRBV7-9 with TRBJ1-6; 7 positions agree with TRBD1. J was trimmed by 0 bases and V by 6 bases; bases with no gene match: 8. Germline CDR1 and CDR2: SEHNR and FQNEAQ (reference sequence). The CDR3 is made up of 17 amino acids. The CDR3 nucleotides are TGTGCCAGCAGTCTGGACAGGCCGAGCTCCTATAATTCACCCCTCCACTTT. Amino acid sequence: CASSLDRPSSYNSPLHF.

This clonotype was seen only once. The chain employs TRBV5-1 and TRBJ2-1; the match to TRBD1 covers 7 bases. Unmatched junction bases numbered 8, after V lost 0 bases and J lost 14 bases. The CDR3 totals 13 residues. Germline CDR1 and CDR2: SGHRS and YFSETQ. CDR3 amino acids: CASSLALRGLEFF. CDR3 nucleotides: TGCGCCAGCAGCTTGGCCTTGAGGGGGCTGGAGTTCTTC.

The J gene is TRBJ1-2, the V gene TRBV13, with D unresolved. This CDR3 contains 12 residues. The germline CDR1 and CDR2 sequences are PRHDT and FYEKMQ (reference sequence). Deletions cut 6 bases from V and 8 bases from J, with 13 bases between. The CDR3 loop is CASRLRETGYTF. The CDR3 DNA follows: TGTGCCAGCAGGCTCCGGGAGACGGGCTACACCTTC.

For this clonotype: Sequence at one end of the junction differs from germline and may be a read error. V and J are TRBV28 and TRBJ1-5; D unclear. The CDR3 has 12 residues. Germline V gene data show CDR1 as MDHEN and CDR2 as SYDVKM. The CDR3 coding sequence is TGTGCCGGCAGCCTCCCCAATCAGCCCCAGCATTTT. Protein sequence: CAGSLPNQPQHF.

In this sample, this clonotype turned up once. CDR3 sequence (DNA): TGTGCCAGCACCGTGATCGGAGGGAACTATGGCTACACCTTC. Encoded protein: CASTVIGGNYGYTF. The rearrangement joins TRBV28 to TRBJ1-2; D is unresolved. V was trimmed by 7 bases and J by 2 bases, leaving 14 bases between them. The CDR3 is 14 amino acids. Per the germline V gene, CDR1 is MDHEN and CDR2 is SYDVKM.

This clonotype was detected once. This sequence joins TRBV7-9 and TRBJ2-7, with D possibly being TRBD1 or TRBD2 (5 bases each). This CDR3 has 14 residues. Per the germline V gene, CDR1 is SEHNR and CDR2 is FQNEAQ (reference sequence). Trimming took off 3 bases at V and 2 bases at J, with 11 bases between the two ends. CDR3 DNA: TGTGCCAGCAGCTTTGGGACGCCACCCTACGAGCAGTACTTC. Its protein product is CASSFGTPPYEQYF.

The chain uses TRBV7-9 and TRBJ1-3; D gene ambiguous. V gave up 6 bases and J gave up 0 bases, with 12 bases separating them. Germline CDR1 reads SEHNR; CDR2 reads FQNEAQ (reference sequence). This CDR3 is built from 15 residues. The DNA of the CDR3 is TGTGCCAGCAGTCCCGTCGTTAGCTCTGGAAACACCATATATTTT. This encodes CASSPVVSSGNTIYF.

The chain uses TRBV12-3 or TRBV12-4 and TRBJ1-3; D is uncertain. This CDR3 spans 13 amino acids. V lost 4 bases and J lost 2, with 6 bases in between. The CDR3 is CASSSSTGNTIYF. The CDR3 bases are TGTGCCAGCAGTTCCTCCACTGGAAACACCATATATTTT.

This clonotype was counted a single time. The chain combines TRBV3-1 with TRBJ1-1; 8 bases line up with TRBD1. Trimming took 1 base from V and 2 from J; bases not matched to a gene: 12. Germline V gene lookup returns CDR1 LGHDT and CDR2 YNNKEL (reference sequence). The CDR3 is 18 amino acids. The CDR3: CASSQGRTFGQGNTEAFF. The CDR3 bases are TGTGCCAGCAGCCAAGGAAGGACCTTTGGACAGGGCAACACTGAAGCTTTCTTT.

The J gene is TRBJ2-2, the V gene TRBV7-9, with 9 bases aligning to TRBD1. V was clipped by 8 bases and J by 4 bases; unmatched bases: 2. Germline lookup yields CDR1 SEHNR and CDR2 FQNEAQ (reference sequence). CDR3 length equals 13 residues. The DNA for the CDR3 is TGTGCCAGCGAGGGACAGGGCACCGGGGAGCTGTTTTTT. Its protein product is CASEGQGTGELFF.

The J gene is TRBJ1-2, the V gene TRBV7-8; 7 positions agree with TRBD1. The germline gives CDR1 SGHVS, CDR2 FQNEAQ. CDR3 size: 12 residues. CDR3 sequence (DNA): TGTGCTATAAACAGGGGAGGCTATGGCTACACCTTC. Translated: CAINRGGYGYTF.

The chain has TRBV6-5 and TRBJ2-1; 8 nucleotides line up with TRBD1. Unmatched junction bases numbered 8, after V lost 2 bases and J lost 5 bases. This CDR3 region has 16 residues. The germline V gene has CDR1 MNHEY and CDR2 SVGAGI. CDR3 protein: CASSYVPHRGNNEQFF. The CDR3 DNA is TGTGCCAGCAGTTACGTACCCCACAGGGGGAACAATGAGCAGTTCTTC.

This clonotype was recorded only once. The chain's CDR3 is CASSDGTSGGNEQFF. The CDR3 nucleotides read TGTGCCAGCAGTGACGGGACTAGCGGGGGCAATGAGCAGTTCTTC. The chain combines TRBV6-4 with TRBJ2-1, with 14 bases identical to TRBD2. Losses at the gene ends were 2 bases for V and 6 bases for J; bases not matched to a gene: 0. This CDR3 region has 15 residues. In germline, CDR1 is MRHNA, CDR2 SNTAGT.